The entry that follows covers one TCR beta chain sequence. Per the original data handling: Estimates of nucleated cell counts were drawn from the amplification of reference gene primers. Clones were read by immunoSEQ multiplex PCR, and TCRdb kept only the in-frame ones, dropping some. Clone size and V and J calls were adopted from that table, with D and trimming inferred from the DNA. The table lists roughly 64,000 clones, 80% to 95% of them singletons, with over 8% in the top ten. Trimming shortened V by 1 base and J by 1 base, and 10 bases separated the two germline ends. The germline gives CDR1 SGHAT, CDR2 FQNNGV. The CDR3 is 15 amino acids. This sample stems from a study of blood T cell repertoires in COVID-19.

The V call is TRBV11-2, the J call TRBJ2-5; D is uncertain. The origin of this receptor is a woman aged 80 or over with active COVID-19. The sequencing sample was made of peripheral blood. CDR3 DNA: TGTGCCAGCAGCTTAGGGCGGAGCTCCCAAGAGACCCAGTACTTC. Protein: CASSLGRSSQETQYF.